Sequencing of this T cell receptor (beta chain) was carried out in a study of blood T cell repertoires in COVID-19. In the study overall: The study drew acute and convalescent COVID-19 samples from the United States, Italy and Spain. T cells, B-cell-depleted T cells, or PBMCs supplied cDNA or gDNA.

This table comes from immunoSEQ multiplex PCR, and its TCRdb copy is limited to in-frame clones, with some not included. The repertoire includes over 200,000 clones, 86% of them detected once, and approximately 6.1% sits in the top ten. CDR1 is LNHDA, CDR2 SQIVND, per germline (reference sequence). Trimming took off 4 bases at V and 4 bases at J, with 14 bases between the two ends. The CDR3 totals 16 residues. A few counts support this clone. Sequenced: peripheral blood. This clonotype was sampled from an elderly man with acute or convalescent COVID-19. The chain uses TRBV19 and TRBJ1-6, with D tentatively TRBD1 (5 bases). CDR3 residues: CASSSGTGTYNSPLHF. In DNA, the CDR3 is TGTGCCAGTAGTAGCGGGACCGGAACTTATAATTCACCCCTCCACTTT.